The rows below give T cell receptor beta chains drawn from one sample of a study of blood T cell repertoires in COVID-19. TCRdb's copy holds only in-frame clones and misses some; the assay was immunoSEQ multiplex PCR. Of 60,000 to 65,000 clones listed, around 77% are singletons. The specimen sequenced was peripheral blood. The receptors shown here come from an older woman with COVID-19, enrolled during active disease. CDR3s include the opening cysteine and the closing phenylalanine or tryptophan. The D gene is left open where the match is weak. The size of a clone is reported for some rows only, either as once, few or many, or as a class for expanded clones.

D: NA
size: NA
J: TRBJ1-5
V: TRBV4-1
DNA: TGCGCCAGCAGCCAAGATCGGTTTTCCGATCAGCCCCAGCATTTT
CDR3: CASSQDRFSDQPQHF

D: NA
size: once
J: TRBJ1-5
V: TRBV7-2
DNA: TGTGCCAGCAGCTTTTCAGGGTCGGCGGCCAATCAGCCCCAGCATTTT
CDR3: CASSFSGSAANQPQHF

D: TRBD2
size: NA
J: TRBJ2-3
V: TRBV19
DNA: TGTGCCAGTAGTATCCCCCGGACTAGCGGGATCGATACGCAGTATTTT
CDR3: CASSIPRTSGIDTQYF

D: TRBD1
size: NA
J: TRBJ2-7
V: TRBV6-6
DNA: TGTGCCAGCAGTCCCCGGGACAGGGGGGGAGAGCAGTACTTC
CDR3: CASSPRDRGGEQYF

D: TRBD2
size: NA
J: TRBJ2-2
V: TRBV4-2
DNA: TGTGCCAGCAGCCAAGCCATCGTCGGCGGGAGGGCCAACACCGGGGAGCTGTTTTTT
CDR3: CASSQAIVGGRANTGELFF

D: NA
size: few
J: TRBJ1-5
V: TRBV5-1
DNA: TGCGCCAGCAGCCCTGGGGGGGCCGGACGGGAGCCCCAGCATTTT
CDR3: CASSPGGAGREPQHF

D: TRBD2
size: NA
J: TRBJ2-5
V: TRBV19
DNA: TGTGCCAGTAGCCTCCTGCTAGCGGCCCGTTCTATCCAGTACTTC
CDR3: CASSLLLAARSIQYF

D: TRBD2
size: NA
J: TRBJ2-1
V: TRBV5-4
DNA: TGTGCCAGCAGATTCGCCCGGCTAGCGGGACTGAGCTCCTACAATGAGCAGTTCTTC
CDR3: CASRFARLAGLSSYNEQFF

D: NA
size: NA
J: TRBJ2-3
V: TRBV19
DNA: TGTGCCAGTGCGGGCACAGATACGCAGTATTTT
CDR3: CASAGTDTQYF

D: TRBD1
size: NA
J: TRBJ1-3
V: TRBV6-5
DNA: TGTGCCAGCAGTTACACAGGGACAGGCGGAAACACCATATATTTT
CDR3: CASSYTGTGGNTIYF

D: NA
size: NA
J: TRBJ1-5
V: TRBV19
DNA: TGTGCCAGTAGTATAGAGCAGACCCAGCATTTT
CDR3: CASSIEQTQHF

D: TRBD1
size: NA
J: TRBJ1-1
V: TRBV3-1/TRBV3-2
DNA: TGTGCCAGTACCGGACAGGGGAAGTCTGAAGCTTTCTTT
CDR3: CASTGQGKSEAFF

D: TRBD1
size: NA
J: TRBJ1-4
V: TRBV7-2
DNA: TGTGCCAGCAGCTTCACAGGGGGGGGAGAAAAACTGTTTTTT
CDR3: CASSFTGGGEKLFF

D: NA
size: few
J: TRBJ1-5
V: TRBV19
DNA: TGTGCCAGTCTCGACAGGACAGCCCCTAATCAGCCCCAGCATTTT
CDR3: CASLDRTAPNQPQHF

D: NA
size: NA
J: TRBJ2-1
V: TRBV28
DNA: TGTGCCAGCAGTTTAAGGGGCAATGAGCAGTTCTTC
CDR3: CASSLRGNEQFF

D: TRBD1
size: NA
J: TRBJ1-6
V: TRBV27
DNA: TGTGCCAGCAGTCAAATACAGGGGCGAGGTAATTCACCCCTCCACTTT
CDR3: CASSQIQGRGNSPLHF

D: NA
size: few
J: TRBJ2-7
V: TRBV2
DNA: TGTGCCAGCAGTGAGGGCAGGGGATCCCCCTACGAGCAGTACTTC
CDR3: CASSEGRGSPYEQYF

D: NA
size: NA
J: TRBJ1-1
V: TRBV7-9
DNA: TGTGCCAGCAGCTTAGGTGCGGATTTGAACACTGAAGCTTTCTTT
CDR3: CASSLGADLNTEAFF

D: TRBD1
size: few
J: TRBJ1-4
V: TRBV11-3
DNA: TGTGCCAGCAGCTTAGATGCCCAGGGGGCTGAAAAACTGTTTTTT
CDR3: CASSLDAQGAEKLFF

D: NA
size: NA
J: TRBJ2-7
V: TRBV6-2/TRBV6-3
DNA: TGTGCCAGCAGTTACACGGGGGTCTACGAGCAGTACTTC
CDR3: CASSYTGVYEQYF

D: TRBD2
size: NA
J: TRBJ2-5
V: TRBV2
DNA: TGTGCCAGCAGGACTAGCGGGGGGGCCGGGGAGACCCAGTACTTC
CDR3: CASRTSGGAGETQYF

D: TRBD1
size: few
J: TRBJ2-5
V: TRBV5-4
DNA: TGTGCCAGCAGCTTGCCTACAGGGGGCGGTGAGACCCAGTACTTC
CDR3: CASSLPTGGGETQYF

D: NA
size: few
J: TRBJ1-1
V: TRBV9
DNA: TGTGCCAGCAGCGTAGGGGCCCTGGGTGGCACTGAAGCTTTCTTT
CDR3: CASSVGALGGTEAFF

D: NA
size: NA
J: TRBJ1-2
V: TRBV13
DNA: TGTGCCAGCAGCTCCCGAGACATAGCTAACTATGGCTACACCTTC
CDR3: CASSSRDIANYGYTF

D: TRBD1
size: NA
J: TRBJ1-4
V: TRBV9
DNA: TGTGCCAGCAGCGTATCCGGGACAGGAGGGGAAAAACTGTTTTTT
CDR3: CASSVSGTGGEKLFF

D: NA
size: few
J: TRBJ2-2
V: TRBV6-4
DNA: TGTGCCAGCAGTGACGTTCACACGAACACCGGGGAGCTGTTTTTT
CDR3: CASSDVHTNTGELFF

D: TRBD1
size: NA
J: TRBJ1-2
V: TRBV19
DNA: TGTGCCAGCCAACTACAGGGGGCCTATGGCTACACCTTC
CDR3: CASQLQGAYGYTF

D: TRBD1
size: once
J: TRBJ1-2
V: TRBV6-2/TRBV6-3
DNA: TGTGCCAGCAGCCACGCCAGGGGGCCTGGCTATGGCTACACCTTC
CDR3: CASSHARGPGYGYTF

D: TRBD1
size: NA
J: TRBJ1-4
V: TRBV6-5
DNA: TGTGCCAGCAGTTACTCCCACAGGGGGCTGAATGAAAAACTGTTTTTT
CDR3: CASSYSHRGLNEKLFF

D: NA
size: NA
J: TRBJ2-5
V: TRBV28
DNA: TGTGCCAGCAGCCTCGGGGGATGGGGCGAGACCCAGTACTTC
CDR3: CASSLGGWGETQYF

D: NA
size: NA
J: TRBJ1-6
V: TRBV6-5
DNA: TGTGCCAGCAGTTACCCGGGGCAGGGGCCCCTCCACTTT
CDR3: CASSYPGQGPLHF

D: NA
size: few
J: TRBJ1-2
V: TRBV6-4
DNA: TGTGCCAGCAGTACCTCCAGGGAAGGTGGCTACACCTTC
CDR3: CASSTSREGGYTF

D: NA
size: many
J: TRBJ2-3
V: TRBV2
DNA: TGTGCCAGCAGTGAACCTTTCACAGATACGCAGTATTTT
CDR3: CASSEPFTDTQYF

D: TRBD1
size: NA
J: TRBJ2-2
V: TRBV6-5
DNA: TGTGCCAGCAGTTACGGAACAGGGGGTGGCACCGGGGAGCTGTTTTTT
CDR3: CASSYGTGGGTGELFF

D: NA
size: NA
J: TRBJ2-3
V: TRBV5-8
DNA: TGTGCCAGCAGCACCCGGGACTTCCCCGGGGCAGATACGCAGTATTTT
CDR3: CASSTRDFPGADTQYF

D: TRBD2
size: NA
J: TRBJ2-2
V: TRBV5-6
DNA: TGTGCCAGCAGCTTGGGGCTAGCGGGAGTATCCGGGGAGCTGTTTTTT
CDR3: CASSLGLAGVSGELFF

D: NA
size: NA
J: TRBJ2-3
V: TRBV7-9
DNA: TGTGCCAGCAGCCGTACCGGGACAATCACAGATACGCAGTATTTT
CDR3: CASSRTGTITDTQYF

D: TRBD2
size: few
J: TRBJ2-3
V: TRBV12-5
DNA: TGTGCTAGTGGTTCTTCACTAGCGGGGGGGATCACAGATACGCAGTATTTT
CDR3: CASGSSLAGGITDTQYF

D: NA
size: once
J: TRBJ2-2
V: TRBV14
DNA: TGTGCCAGCAGCAGTCAGGGCAACACCGGGGAGCTGTTTTTT
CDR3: CASSSQGNTGELFF

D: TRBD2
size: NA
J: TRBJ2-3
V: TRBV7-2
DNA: TGTGCCAGCAGCCTCAGACTAGCGGGAAGGGTGAGCACAGATACGCAGTATTTT
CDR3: CASSLRLAGRVSTDTQYF

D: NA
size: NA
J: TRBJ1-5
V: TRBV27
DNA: TGTGCCAGCAAAGGAGGGAGCAATCAGCCCCAGCATTTT
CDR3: CASKGGSNQPQHF

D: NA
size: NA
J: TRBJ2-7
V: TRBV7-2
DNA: TGTGCCAGCAGCTTAGCGGCAGGCCCCTACGAGCAGTACTTC
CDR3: CASSLAAGPYEQYF

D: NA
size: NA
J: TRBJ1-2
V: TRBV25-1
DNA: TGTGCCAGCAGCAGAAACCCCAACTATGGCTACACCTTC
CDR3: CASSRNPNYGYTF

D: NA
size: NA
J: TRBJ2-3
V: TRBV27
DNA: TGTGCCAGCAGTTTCCGGGCAGGGGAGGGGGATACGCAGTATTTT
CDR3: CASSFRAGEGDTQYF

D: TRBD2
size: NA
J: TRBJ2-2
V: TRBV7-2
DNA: TGTGCCACTGGCAGCGGGGGGACCGGGGAGCTGTTTTTT
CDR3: CATGSGGTGELFF

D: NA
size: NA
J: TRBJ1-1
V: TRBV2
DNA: TGTGCCAGCAGTGAATTCGTGTCTGAAGCTTTCTTT
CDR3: CASSEFVSEAFF

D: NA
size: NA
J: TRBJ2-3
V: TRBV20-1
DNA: TGCAGTGGACTAGAGGGGTATACGCAGTATTTT
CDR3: CSGLEGYTQYF

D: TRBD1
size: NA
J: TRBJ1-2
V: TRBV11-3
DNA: TGTGCCAGCAGCTCGGGACAGGGGACCTATGGCTACACCTTC
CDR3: CASSSGQGTYGYTF

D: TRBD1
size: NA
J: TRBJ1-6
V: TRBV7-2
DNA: TGTGCCAGCAGCTTAAGGGGACAGCGTACTACACCCCTCCACTTT
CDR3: CASSLRGQRTTPLHF

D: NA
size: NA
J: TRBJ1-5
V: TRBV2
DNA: TGTGCCAGCAGTGAATCACTGTTCCGGGGGGTCTTCAATCAGCCCCAGCATTTT
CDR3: CASSESLFRGVFNQPQHF

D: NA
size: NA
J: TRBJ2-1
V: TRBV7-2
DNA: TGTGCCAGCAGCTCCTTCGACGGGATCGGGAATGAGCAGTTCTTC
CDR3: CASSSFDGIGNEQFF

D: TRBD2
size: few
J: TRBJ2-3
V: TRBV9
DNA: TGTGCCAGCAGCGTAGCTCCCGGCGGGAGTGGCTCAGATACGCAGTATTTT
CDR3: CASSVAPGGSGSDTQYF

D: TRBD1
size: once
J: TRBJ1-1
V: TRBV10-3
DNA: TGTGCCATCAGGGGACAGGGGAACACTGAAGCTTTCTTT
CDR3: CAIRGQGNTEAFF

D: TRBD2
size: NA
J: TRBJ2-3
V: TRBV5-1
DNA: TGCGCCAGCAGCCCCGGGACTAGCGGCACAGATACGCAGTATTTT
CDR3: CASSPGTSGTDTQYF

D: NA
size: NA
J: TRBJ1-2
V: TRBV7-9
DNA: TGTGCCAGCAGCCAAAGGGGTGGCTATGGCTACACCTTC
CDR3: CASSQRGGYGYTF

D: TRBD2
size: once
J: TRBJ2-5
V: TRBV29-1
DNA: TGCAGCGTTGGCGGGAGGGAGACCCAGTACTTC
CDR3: CSVGGRETQYF

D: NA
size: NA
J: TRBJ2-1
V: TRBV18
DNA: TGTGCCAGCTCACCTTTGTCGTCCGGCGGCTACAATGAGCAGTTCTTC
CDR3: CASSPLSSGGYNEQFF

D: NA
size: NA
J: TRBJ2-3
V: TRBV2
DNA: TGTGCCAGCGGTGGAAGGGGCAATACGCAGTATTTT
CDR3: CASGGRGNTQYF